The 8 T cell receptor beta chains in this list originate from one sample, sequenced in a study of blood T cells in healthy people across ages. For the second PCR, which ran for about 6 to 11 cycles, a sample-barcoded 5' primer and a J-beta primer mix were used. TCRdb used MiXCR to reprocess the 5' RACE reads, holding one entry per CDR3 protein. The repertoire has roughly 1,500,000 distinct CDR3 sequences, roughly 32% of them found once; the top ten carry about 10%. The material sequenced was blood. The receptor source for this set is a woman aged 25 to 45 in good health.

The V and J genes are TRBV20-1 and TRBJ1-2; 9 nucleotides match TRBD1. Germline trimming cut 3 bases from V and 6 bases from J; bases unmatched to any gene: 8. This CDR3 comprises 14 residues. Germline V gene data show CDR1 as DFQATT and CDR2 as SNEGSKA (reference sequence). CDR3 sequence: CSARTGTGYDGYTF. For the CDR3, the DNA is TGCAGTGCTAGGACCGGGACAGGGTATGATGGCTACACCTTC.

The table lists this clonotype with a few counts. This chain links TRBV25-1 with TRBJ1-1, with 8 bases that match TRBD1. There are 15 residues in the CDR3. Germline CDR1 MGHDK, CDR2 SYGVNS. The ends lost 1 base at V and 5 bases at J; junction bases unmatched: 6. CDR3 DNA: TGTGCCAGCAGTGAATTAGAGACAGGGGTTACTGAAGCTTTCTTT. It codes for CASSELETGVTEAFF.

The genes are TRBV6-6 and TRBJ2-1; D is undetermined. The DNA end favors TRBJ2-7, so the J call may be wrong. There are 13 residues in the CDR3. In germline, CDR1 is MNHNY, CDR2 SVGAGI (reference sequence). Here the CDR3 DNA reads TGTGCCAGCAAATTGGACCTCTACAATGAGCAGTACTTC. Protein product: CASKLDLYNEQYF.

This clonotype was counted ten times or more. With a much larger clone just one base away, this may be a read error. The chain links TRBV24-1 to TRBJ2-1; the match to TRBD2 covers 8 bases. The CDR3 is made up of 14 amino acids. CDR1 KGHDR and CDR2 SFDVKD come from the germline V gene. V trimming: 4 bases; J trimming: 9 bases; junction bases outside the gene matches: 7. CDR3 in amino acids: CATSDTGLGVEQFF. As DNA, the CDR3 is TGTGCCACCAGTGACACGGGACTAGGCGTTGAGCAGTTCTTC.

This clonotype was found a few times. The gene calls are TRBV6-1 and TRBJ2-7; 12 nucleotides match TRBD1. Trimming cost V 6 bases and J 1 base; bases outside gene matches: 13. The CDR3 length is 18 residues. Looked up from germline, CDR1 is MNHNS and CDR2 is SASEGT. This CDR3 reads CASRHRDRGRVRSYEQYF. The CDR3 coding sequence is TGTGCCAGCAGACACCGGGACAGGGGGCGCGTAAGGTCCTACGAGCAGTACTTC.

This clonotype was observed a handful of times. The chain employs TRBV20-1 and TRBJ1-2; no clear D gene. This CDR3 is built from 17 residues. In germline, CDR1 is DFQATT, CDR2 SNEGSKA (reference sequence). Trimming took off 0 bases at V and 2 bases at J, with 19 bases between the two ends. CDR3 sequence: CSARDRRRADQNYGYTF. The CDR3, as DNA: TGCAGTGCTAGAGATAGAAGGCGGGCGGACCAAAACTATGGCTACACCTTC.

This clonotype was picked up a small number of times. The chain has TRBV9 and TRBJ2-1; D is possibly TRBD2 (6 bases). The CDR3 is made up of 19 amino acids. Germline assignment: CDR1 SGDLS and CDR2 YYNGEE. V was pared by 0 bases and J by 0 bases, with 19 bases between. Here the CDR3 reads CASSVEGSGDVHSYNEQFF. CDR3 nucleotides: TGTGCCAGCAGCGTAGAGGGTAGCGGAGACGTCCACTCCTACAATGAGCAGTTCTTC.

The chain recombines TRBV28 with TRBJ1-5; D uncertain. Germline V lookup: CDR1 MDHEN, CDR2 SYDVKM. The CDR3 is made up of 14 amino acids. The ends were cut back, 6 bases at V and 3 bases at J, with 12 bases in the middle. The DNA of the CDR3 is TGTGCCAGCAGCCACTCGAGGGCCAATCAGCCCCAGCATTTT. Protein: CASSHSRANQPQHF.